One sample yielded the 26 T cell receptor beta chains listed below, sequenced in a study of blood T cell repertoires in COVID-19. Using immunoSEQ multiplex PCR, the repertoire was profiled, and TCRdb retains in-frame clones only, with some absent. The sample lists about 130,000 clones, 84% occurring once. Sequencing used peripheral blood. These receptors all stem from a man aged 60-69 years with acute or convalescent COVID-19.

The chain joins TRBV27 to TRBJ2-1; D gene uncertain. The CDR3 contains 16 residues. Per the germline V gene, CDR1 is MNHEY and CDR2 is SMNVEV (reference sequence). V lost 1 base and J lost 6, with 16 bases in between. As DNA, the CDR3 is TGTGCCAGCAGTTTATTCCCTTCTGCGTCGCGCAATGAGCAGTTCTTC. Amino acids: CASSLFPSASRNEQFF.

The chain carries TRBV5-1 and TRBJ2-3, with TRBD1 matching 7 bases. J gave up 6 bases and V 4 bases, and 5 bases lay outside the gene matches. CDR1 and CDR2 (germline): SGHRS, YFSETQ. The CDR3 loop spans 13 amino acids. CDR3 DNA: TGCGCCAGCAGCGAGGGGGCGAGGGATACGCAGTATTTT. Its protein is CASSEGARDTQYF.

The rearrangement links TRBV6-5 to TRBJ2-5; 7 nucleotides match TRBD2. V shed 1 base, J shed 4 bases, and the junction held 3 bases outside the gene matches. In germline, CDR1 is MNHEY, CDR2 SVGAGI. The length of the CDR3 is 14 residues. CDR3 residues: CASSYLRGVETQYF. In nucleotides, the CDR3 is TGTGCCAGCAGTTACTTACGGGGGGTAGAGACCCAGTACTTC.

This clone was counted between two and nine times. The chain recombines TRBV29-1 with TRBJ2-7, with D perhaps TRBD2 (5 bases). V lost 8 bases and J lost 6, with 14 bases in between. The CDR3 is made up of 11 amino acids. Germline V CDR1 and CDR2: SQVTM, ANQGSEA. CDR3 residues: CSSWRAGEQYF. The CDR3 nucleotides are TGCAGCTCATGGCGGGCGGGCGAGCAGTACTTC.

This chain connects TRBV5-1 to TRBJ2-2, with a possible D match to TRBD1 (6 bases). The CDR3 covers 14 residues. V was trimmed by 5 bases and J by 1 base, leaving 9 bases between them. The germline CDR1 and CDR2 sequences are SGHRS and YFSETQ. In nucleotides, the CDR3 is TGCGCCAGCAGTCGGGGACAGAACACCGGGGAGCTGTTTTTT. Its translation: CASSRGQNTGELFF.

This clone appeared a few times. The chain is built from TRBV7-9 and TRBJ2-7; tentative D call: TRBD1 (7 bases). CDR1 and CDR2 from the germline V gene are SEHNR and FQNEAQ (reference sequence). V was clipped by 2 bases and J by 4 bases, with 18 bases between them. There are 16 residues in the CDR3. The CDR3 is CASSLLLGRGEYEQYF. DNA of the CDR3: TGTGCCAGCAGCTTACTTTTAGGCAGGGGGGAATACGAGCAGTACTTC.

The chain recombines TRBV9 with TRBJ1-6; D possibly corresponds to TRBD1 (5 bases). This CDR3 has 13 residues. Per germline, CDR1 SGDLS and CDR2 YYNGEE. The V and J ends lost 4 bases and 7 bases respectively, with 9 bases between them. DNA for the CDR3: TGTGCCAGCAGCTTCACAGGAAATTCACCCCTCCACTTT. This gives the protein CASSFTGNSPLHF.

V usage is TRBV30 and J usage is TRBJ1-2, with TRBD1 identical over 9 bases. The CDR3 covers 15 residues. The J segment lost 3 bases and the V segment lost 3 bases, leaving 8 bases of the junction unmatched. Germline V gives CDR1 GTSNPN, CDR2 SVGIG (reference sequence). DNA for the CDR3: TGTGCCTGGAGCCACCCCAGGGACAGGGACTATGGCTACACCTTC. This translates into CAWSHPRDRDYGYTF.

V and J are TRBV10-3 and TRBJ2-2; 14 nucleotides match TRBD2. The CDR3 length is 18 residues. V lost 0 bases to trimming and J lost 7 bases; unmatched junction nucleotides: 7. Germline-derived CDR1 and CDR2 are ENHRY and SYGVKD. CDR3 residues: CAISESPGLAGAIGELFF. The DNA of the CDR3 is TGTGCCATCAGTGAGTCTCCGGGACTAGCGGGGGCGATCGGGGAGCTGTTTTTT.

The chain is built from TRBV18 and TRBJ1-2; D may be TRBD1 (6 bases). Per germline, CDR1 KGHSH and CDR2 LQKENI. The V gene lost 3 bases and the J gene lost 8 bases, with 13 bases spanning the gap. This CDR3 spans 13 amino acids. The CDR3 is CASSPTGKEGYTF. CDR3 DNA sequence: TGTGCCAGCTCACCTACAGGGAAGGAGGGCTACACCTTC.

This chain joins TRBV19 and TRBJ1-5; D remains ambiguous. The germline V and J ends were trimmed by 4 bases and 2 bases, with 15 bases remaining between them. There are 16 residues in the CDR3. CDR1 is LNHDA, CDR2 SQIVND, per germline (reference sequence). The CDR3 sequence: CASSKSLEGGNQPQHF. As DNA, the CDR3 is TGTGCCAGTAGTAAATCCCTAGAAGGCGGCAATCAGCCCCAGCATTTT. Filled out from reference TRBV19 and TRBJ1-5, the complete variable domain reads DGGITQSPKYLFRKEGQNVTLSCEQNLNHDAMYWYRQDPGQGLRLIYYSQIVNDFQKGDIAEGYSVSREKKESFPLTVTSAQKNPTAFYLCASSKSLEGGNQPQHFGDGTRLSIL.

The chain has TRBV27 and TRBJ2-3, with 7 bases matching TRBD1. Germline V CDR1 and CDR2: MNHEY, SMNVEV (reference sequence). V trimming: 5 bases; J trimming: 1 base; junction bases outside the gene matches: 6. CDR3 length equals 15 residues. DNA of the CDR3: TGTGCCAGCAGTCCCCAGGGGGTCCGCACAGATACGCAGTATTTT. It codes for CASSPQGVRTDTQYF.

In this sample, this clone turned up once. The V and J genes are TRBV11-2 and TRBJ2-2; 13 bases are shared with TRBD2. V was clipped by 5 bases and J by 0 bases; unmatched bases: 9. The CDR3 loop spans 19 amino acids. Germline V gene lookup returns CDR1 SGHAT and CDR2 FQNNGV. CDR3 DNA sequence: TGTGCCAGCAGCCATCGACTAGCGGGGGGCCCTCCGAACACCGGGGAGCTGTTTTTT. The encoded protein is CASSHRLAGGPPNTGELFF.

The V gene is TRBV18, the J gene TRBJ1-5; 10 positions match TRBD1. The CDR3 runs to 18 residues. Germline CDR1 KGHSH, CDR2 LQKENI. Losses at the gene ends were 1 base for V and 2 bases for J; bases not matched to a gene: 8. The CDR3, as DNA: TGTGCCAGCTCACCACAGACTTCCGGGACAGGGGGCAATCAGCCCCAGCATTTT. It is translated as CASSPQTSGTGGNQPQHF.

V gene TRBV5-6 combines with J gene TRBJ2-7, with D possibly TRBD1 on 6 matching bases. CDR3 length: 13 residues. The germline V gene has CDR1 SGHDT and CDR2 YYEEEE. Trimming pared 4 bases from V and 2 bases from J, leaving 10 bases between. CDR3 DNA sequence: TGTGCCAGCAGCCTTACAGGGACCTACGAGCAGTACTTC. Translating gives CASSLTGTYEQYF.

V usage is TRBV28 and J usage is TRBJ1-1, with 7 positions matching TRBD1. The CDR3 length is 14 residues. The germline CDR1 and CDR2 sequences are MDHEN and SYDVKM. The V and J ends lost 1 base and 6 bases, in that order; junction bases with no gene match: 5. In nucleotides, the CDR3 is TGTGCCAGCAGTTTATCTTACAGGGGCTCTGAAGCTTTCTTT. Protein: CASSLSYRGSEAFF.

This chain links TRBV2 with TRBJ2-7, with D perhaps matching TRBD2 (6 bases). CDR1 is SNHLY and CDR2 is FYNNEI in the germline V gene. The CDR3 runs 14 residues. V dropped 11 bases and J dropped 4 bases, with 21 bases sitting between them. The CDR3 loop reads CAVRRLEGTYEQYF. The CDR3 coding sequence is TGTGCCGTACGAAGGTTGGAGGGAACTTACGAGCAGTACTTC.

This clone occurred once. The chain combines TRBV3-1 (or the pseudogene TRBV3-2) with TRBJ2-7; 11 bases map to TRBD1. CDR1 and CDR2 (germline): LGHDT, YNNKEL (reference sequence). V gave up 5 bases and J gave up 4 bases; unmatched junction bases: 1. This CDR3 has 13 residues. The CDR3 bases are TGTGCCAGCAGCTGGGACAGGGGGTACGAGCAGTACTTC. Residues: CASSWDRGYEQYF.

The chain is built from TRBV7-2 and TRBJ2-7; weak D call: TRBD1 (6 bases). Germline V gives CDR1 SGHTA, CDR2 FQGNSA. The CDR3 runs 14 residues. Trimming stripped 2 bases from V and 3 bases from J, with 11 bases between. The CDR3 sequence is CASSLPDRIYEQYF. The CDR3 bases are TGTGCCAGCAGCTTACCCGACAGGATCTACGAGCAGTACTTC.

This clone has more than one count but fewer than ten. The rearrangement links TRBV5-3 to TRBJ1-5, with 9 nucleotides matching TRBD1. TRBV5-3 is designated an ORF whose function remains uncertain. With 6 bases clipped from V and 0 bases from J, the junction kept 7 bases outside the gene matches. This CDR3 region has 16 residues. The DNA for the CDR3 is TGTGCCAGAAAGGGGACAGGGTGGATTAGCAATCAGCCCCAGCATTTT. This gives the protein CARKGTGWISNQPQHF.

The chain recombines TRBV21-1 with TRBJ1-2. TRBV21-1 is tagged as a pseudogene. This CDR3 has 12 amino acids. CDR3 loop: CASSKAREGYTF. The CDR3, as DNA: TGTGCCAGCAGCAAAGCGAGGGAAGGCTACACCTTC.

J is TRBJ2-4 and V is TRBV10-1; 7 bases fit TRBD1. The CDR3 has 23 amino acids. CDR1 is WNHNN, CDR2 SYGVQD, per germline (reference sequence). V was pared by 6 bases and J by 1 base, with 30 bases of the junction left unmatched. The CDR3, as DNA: TGCGCCAGCAGGACAGGGAGAGGTGCTGCTCCACCCGTGGGAGAGAGCGCCAAAAACATTCAGTACTTC. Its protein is CASRTGRGAAPPVGESAKNIQYF.

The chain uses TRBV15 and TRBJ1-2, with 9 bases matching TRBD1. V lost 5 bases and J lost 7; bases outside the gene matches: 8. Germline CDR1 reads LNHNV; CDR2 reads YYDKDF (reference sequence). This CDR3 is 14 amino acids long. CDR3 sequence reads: CATSLTGGRGGYTF. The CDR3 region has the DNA TGTGCCACCAGCTTGACAGGGGGTAGAGGTGGCTACACCTTC.

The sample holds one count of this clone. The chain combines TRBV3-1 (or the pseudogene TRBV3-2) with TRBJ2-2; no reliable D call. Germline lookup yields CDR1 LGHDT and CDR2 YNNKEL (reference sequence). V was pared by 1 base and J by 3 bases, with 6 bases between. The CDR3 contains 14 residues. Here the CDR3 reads CASSQVQHTGELFF. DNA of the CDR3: TGTGCCAGCAGCCAAGTACAACACACCGGGGAGCTGTTTTTT.

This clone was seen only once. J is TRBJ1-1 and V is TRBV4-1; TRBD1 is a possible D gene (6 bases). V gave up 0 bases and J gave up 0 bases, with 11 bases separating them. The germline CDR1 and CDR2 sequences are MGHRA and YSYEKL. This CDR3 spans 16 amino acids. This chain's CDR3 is CASSQDEDRLNTEAFF. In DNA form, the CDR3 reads TGCGCCAGCAGCCAAGATGAAGACAGGCTGAACACTGAAGCTTTCTTT.

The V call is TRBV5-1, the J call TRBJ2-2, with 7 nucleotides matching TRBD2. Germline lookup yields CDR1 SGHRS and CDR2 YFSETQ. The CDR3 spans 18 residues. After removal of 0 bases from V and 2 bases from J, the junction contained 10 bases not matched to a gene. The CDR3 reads CASSLGLAVGINTGELFF. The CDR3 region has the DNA TGCGCCAGCAGCTTGGGACTAGCTGTCGGGATCAACACCGGGGAGCTGTTTTTT.